This T cell receptor beta chain was observed in a study of cytomegalovirus exposure and HLA in healthy donors. The PCR ran on 60 Vbeta and 13 Jbeta primers. Clones were read by immunoSEQ multiplex PCR, and TCRdb kept only the in-frame ones, dropping some. Of about 180,000 clones in the sample, over 75% were seen once. The sample comprised PBMCs. The source is a woman in her twenties or thirties in good health and CMV-seronegative.

CDR3 in amino acids: CASNRQGNTGELFF. The CDR3 coding sequence is TGTGCCAGCAATCGACAGGGGAACACCGGGGAGCTGTTTTTT. The J gene is TRBJ2-2, the V gene TRBV6-5; 7 positions match TRBD1. Trimming at V came to 7 bases and at J to 1 base, leaving 3 bases not matched to a gene. Per the germline V gene, CDR1 is MNHEY and CDR2 is SVGAGI. The CDR3 runs 14 residues.